One and the same sample provided the 20 T cell receptor beta chains below, sequenced in a study of PD-L1 blockade in urothelial cancer. Sequencing used immunoSEQ multiplex PCR; TCRdb keeps in-frame clones, though not all of them. This sample yields fewer than 25,000 clones, of which under 85% are seen a single time; over 1.5% belongs to the top ten. Noted time point: peripheral blood 6 weeks after treatment start. This specimen was PBMCs, taken around atezolizumab (anti-PD-L1) treatment. These receptors were taken from a man in his fifties with urothelial cancer.

J is TRBJ1-5 and V is TRBV7-2; the D is unclear. CDR3 length equals 15 residues. V was clipped by 1 base and J by 2 bases, with 9 bases between them. CDR1 is SGHTA and CDR2 is FQGNSA in the germline V gene. The CDR3, as DNA: TGTGCCAGCAGCTTAGGTAGCGTCGGCAATCAGCCCCAGCATTTT. Amino acids: CASSLGSVGNQPQHF.

The CDR3 coding sequence is TGTGCCAGCAGACCAGGAGGCCAAGGGGGGGACGAGCAGTACGTC. Its translation is CASRPGGQGGDEQYV. The genes are TRBV6-5 and TRBJ2-7; a weak D match, TRBD2 (7 bases). V was pared by 6 bases and J by 5 bases, with 20 bases between. Germline V CDR1 and CDR2: MNHEY, SVGAGI. This CDR3 has 15 residues.

V is TRBV27 and J is TRBJ1-5; D gene ambiguous. From germline, CDR1 is MNHEY and CDR2 SMNVEV (reference sequence). Trimming stripped 2 bases from V and 3 bases from J, with 8 bases between. The CDR3 length is 14 residues. Here the CDR3 DNA reads TGTGCCAGCAGTTTAGTGGGCACCAATCAGCCCCAGCATTTT. This sequence encodes CASSLVGTNQPQHF.

This clone was detected once. CDR3 coding DNA: TGTGCCAGTAGCTTGGGACAGAATCAGCCCCAGCATTTT. It encodes CASSLGQNQPQHF. The gene calls are TRBV19 and TRBJ1-5; 7 positions match TRBD1. V was pared by 6 bases and J by 4 bases, with 3 bases of the junction left unmatched. Germline values: CDR1 LNHDA, CDR2 SQIVND (reference sequence). The CDR3 totals 13 residues.

This clone was recorded only once. The chain joins TRBV5-1 to TRBJ1-1, with D perhaps matching TRBD1 (6 bases). The germline V gene encodes CDR1 SGHRS and CDR2 YFSETQ. V gave up 4 bases and J gave up 8 bases, with 18 bases separating them. The CDR3 has 14 residues. The CDR3 loop reads CASSPGVSRGEAFF. The CDR3 DNA reads as TGCGCCAGCAGCCCAGGGGTAAGCCGAGGGGAAGCTTTCTTT.

V and J are TRBV27 and TRBJ1-1; the match to TRBD1 covers 9 bases. The V gene end was trimmed by 5 bases and the J gene end by 4 bases; junction bases not matched to a gene: 8. Germline V gene data show CDR1 as MNHEY and CDR2 as SMNVEV (reference sequence). This CDR3 is built from 15 residues. The DNA of the CDR3 is TGTGCCAGCAGTCTACAGGGGGCGATGGGCACTGAAGCTTTCTTT. Its protein product is CASSLQGAMGTEAFF.

The chain links TRBV6-5 to TRBJ1-2; 7 bases map to TRBD1. This CDR3 is 15 amino acids long. From germline, CDR1 is MNHEY and CDR2 SVGAGI. Trimming removed 5 bases from V and 2 bases from J; junction bases left unmatched: 8. The CDR3 region is CASSTTSTGNYGYTF. The CDR3 nucleotides read TGTGCCAGCAGTACAACGTCGACAGGGAACTATGGCTACACCTTC.

The chain is built from TRBV7-2 and TRBJ2-5, with TRBD1 matching over 9 bases. There are 15 residues in the CDR3. CDR1 is SGHTA and CDR2 is FQGNSA in the germline V gene. The ends lost 5 bases at V and 4 bases at J; junction bases unmatched: 8. CDR3 nucleotides: TGTGCCAGCAGCGTACAGGGGGCGCGAGGAGAGACCCAGTACTTC. It yields the protein CASSVQGARGETQYF.

The gene calls are TRBV10-1 and TRBJ2-1; 12 bases match TRBD1. The junction had 3 bases not matched to a gene; V was cut back by 6 bases and J by 12 bases. Germline CDR1 and CDR2: WNHNN and SYGVQD (reference sequence). This CDR3 has 12 residues. Written as DNA, the CDR3 is TGCGCCAGCAGCTTGGGACAGGGGGCGCAGTTCTTC. Amino acid sequence: CASSLGQGAQFF.

The chain joins TRBV5-8 to TRBJ1-4; D perhaps matches TRBD1 (6 bases). Per the germline V gene, CDR1 is SGHTS and CDR2 is YDEGEE. V lost 0 bases and J lost 6, with 6 bases in between. This CDR3 comprises 13 residues. DNA of the CDR3: TGTGCCAGCAGCTTGGACAGGGATGAAAAACTGTTTTTT. It translates to CASSLDRDEKLFF.

J is TRBJ1-5 and V is TRBV5-5; D remains unclear. V gave up 1 base and J gave up 7 bases, with 9 bases separating them. The CDR3 extends over 13 amino acids. CDR1 is SGHKS and CDR2 is YYEKEE in the germline V gene (reference sequence). The DNA of the CDR3 is TGTGCCAGCAGCTTGTTTGCGGGCCAGCCCCAGCATTTT. Protein product: CASSLFAGQPQHF.

V and J are TRBV6-6 and TRBJ1-1; D is possibly TRBD1 (5 bases). This CDR3 is 14 amino acids long. Germline V gives CDR1 MNHNY, CDR2 SVGAGI (reference sequence). V shed 2 bases and J shed 0 bases, with 7 bases lying between them. The CDR3 DNA follows: TGTGCCAGCAGTTACAGACAGATGAACACTGAAGCTTTCTTT. Residues: CASSYRQMNTEAFF.

This clone was counted a few times. V is TRBV13 and J is TRBJ2-3; D is undetermined. V gave up 0 bases and J gave up 3 bases, with 7 bases separating them. This CDR3 is 14 amino acids long. CDR1 PRHDT and CDR2 FYEKMQ come from the germline V gene (reference sequence). The CDR3 DNA reads TGTGCCAGCAGCTTAGGGGCAAGTACAGATACGCAGTATTTT. Translation gives CASSLGASTDTQYF.

The chain combines TRBV11-2 with TRBJ2-1, with D possibly being TRBD2 (6 bases). The V gene's germline CDR1 is SGHAT and CDR2 FQNNGV. The CDR3 has 15 amino acids. Between the trimmed V and J ends, which lost 5 bases and 3 bases, there was a span of 14 bases. DNA of the CDR3: TGTGCCAGCAGCCCCCAACGACTAGTCTACAATGAGCAGTTCTTC. This gives the protein CASSPQRLVYNEQFF.

This sequence joins TRBV2 and TRBJ2-7; TRBD1 matches at 7 bases. CDR1 and CDR2 (germline): SNHLY, FYNNEI. Trimming removed 4 bases from V and 1 base from J; junction bases left unmatched: 10. The CDR3 totals 16 residues. CDR3 sequence (DNA): TGTGCCAGCAGTGCTACCGGGACAGCTTCTTCCTACGAGCAGTACGTC. It translates to CASSATGTASSYEQYV.

The CDR3 coding sequence is TGTGCCAGCAGTTCCTGGACAGGGAAGAACACTGAAGCTTTCTTT. This translates into CASSSWTGKNTEAFF. J is TRBJ1-1 and V is TRBV6-5; TRBD1 matches 8 bases. The CDR3 length is 15 residues. The trim removed 4 bases at V and 1 base at J, leaving 5 bases unmatched. Germline V CDR1 and CDR2: MNHEY, SVGAGI.

The V and J genes are TRBV7-2 and TRBJ1-4; 7 bases map to TRBD1. Germline V gene lookup returns CDR1 SGHTA and CDR2 FQGNSA. This CDR3 spans 16 amino acids. V was clipped by 3 bases and J by 7 bases; unmatched bases: 11. CDR3 residues: CASSFGGTGASEKLFF. The CDR3 DNA reads TGTGCCAGCAGCTTCGGGGGTACAGGGGCAAGTGAAAAACTGTTTTTT.

The J gene is TRBJ2-2, the V gene TRBV9; 9 bases align to TRBD2. Trimming at V came to 0 bases and at J to 5 bases, leaving 2 bases not matched to a gene. Per germline, CDR1 SGDLS and CDR2 YYNGEE. The CDR3 is made up of 15 amino acids. The CDR3 coding sequence is TGTGCCAGCAGCGTAGATCTAGCGGGGACCGGGGAGCTGTTTTTT. This encodes CASSVDLAGTGELFF.

The rearrangement links TRBV19 to TRBJ2-1; D is perhaps TRBD2 (6 bases). This CDR3 comprises 11 residues. Trimming pared 10 bases from V and 13 bases from J, leaving 17 bases between. The germline V gene has CDR1 LNHDA and CDR2 SQIVND (reference sequence). In DNA form, the CDR3 reads TGTGCCACCGGGACTTGGGGCGATCAGTTCTTC. It translates to CATGTWGDQFF.

CDR3 loop: CASSVDVRGVEAFF. CDR3 DNA sequence: TGTGCCAGCAGCGTAGACGTTCGGGGGGTTGAAGCTTTCTTT. The rearrangement links TRBV9 to TRBJ1-1; possibly TRBD1 for D (5 bases). CDR1 and CDR2 (germline): SGDLS, YYNGEE. The V and J ends lost 0 bases and 7 bases respectively, with 13 bases between them. The length of the CDR3 is 14 residues.